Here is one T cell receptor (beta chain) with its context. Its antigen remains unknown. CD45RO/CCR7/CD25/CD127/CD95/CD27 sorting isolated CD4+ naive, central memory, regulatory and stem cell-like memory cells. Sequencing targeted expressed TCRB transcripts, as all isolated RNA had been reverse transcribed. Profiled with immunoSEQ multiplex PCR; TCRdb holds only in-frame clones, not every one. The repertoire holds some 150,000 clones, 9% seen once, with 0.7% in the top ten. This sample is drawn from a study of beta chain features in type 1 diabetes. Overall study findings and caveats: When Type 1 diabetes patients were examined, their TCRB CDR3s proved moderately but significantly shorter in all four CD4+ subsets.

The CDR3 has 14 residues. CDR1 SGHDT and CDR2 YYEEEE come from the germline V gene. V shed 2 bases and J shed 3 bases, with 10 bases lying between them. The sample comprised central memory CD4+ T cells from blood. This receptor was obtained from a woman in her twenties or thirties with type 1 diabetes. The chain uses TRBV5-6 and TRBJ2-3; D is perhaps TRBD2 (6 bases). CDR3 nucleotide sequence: TGTGCCAGCAGCTTTGATAGCGGAACAGATACGCAGTATTTT. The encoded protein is CASSFDSGTDTQYF.